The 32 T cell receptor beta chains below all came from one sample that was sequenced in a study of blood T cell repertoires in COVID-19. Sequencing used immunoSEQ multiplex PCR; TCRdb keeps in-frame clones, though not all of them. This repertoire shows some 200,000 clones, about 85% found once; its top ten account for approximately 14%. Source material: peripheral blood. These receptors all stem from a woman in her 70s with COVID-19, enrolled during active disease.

The CDR3 protein is CASSQVGRNQPQHF. CDR3 DNA: TGCGCCAGCAGCCAAGTGGGGCGCAATCAGCCCCAGCATTTT. The chain combines TRBV4-1 with TRBJ1-5, with TRBD1 as a possible D gene (5 bases). Trimming removed 1 base at V and 2 bases at J, with 6 bases between. This CDR3 region has 14 residues. CDR1 MGHRA and CDR2 YSYEKL come from the germline V gene.

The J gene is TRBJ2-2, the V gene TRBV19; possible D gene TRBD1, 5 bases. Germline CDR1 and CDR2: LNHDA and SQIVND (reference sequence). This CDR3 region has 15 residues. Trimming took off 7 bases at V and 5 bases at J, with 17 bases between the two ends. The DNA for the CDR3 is TGTGCCAGTAAACTGGGGCAGGGAAGTACCGGGGAGCTGTTTTTT. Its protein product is CASKLGQGSTGELFF.

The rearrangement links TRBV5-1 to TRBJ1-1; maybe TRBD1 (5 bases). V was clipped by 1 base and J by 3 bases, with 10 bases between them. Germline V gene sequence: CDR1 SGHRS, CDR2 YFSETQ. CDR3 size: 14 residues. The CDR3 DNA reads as TGCGCCAGCAGCTTGCGGGGGTTGGACACTGAAGCTTTCTTT. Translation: CASSLRGLDTEAFF.

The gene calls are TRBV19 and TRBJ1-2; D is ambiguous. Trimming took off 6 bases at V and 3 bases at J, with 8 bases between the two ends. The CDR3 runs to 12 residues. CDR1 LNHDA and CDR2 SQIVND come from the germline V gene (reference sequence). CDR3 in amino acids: CASRSLDYGYTF. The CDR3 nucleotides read TGTGCCAGTAGGTCGCTAGACTATGGCTACACCTTC.

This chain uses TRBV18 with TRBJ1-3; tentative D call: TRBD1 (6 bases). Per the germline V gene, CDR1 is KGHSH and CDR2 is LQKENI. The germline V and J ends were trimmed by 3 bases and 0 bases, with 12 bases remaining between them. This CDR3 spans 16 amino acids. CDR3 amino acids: CASSPTTGRSGNTIYF. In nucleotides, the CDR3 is TGTGCCAGCTCACCCACGACAGGCCGCTCTGGAAACACCATATATTTT.

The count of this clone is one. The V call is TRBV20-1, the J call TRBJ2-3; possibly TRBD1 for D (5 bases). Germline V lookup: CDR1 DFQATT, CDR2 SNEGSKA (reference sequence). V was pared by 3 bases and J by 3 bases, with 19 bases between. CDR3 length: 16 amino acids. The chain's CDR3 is CSASDFWAGQTDTQYF. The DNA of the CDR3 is TGCAGTGCTAGTGATTTTTGGGCAGGGCAGACAGATACGCAGTATTTT.

The CDR3 coding sequence is TGTGCCAGCAGTTTTAGGGGTACAGCCAAAAACATTCAGTACTTC. It specifies CASSFRGTAKNIQYF. This sequence joins TRBV28 and TRBJ2-4, with TRBD1 as a possible D gene (5 bases). Trimming shortened V by 3 bases and J by 0 bases, and 9 bases separated the two germline ends. CDR3 length: 15 amino acids. Looked up from germline, CDR1 is MDHEN and CDR2 is SYDVKM.

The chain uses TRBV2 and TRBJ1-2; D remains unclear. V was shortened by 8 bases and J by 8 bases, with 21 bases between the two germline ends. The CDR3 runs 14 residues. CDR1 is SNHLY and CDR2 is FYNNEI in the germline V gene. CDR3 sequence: CASDILRKSRGYTF. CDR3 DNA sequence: TGTGCCAGCGATATTTTGAGGAAATCTCGGGGCTACACCTTC.

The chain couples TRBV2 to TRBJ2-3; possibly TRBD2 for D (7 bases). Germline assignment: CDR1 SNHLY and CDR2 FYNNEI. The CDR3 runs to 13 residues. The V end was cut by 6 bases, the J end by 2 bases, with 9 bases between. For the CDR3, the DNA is TGTGCCAGCAGCGGGGGGCTCACAGATACGCAGTATTTT. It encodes CASSGGLTDTQYF. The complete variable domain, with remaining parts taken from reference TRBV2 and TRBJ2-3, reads EPEVTQTPSHQVTQMGQEVILRCVPISNHLYFYWYRQILGQKVEFLVSFYNNEISEKSEIFDDQFSVERPDGSNFTLKIRSTKLEDSAMYFCASSGGLTDTQYFGPGTRLTVL.

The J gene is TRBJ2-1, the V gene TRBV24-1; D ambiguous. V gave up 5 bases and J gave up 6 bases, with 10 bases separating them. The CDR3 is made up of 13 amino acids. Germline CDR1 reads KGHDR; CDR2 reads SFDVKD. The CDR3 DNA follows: TGTGCCACCAGTGGGCCGATCCCCAATGAGCAGTTCTTC. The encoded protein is CATSGPIPNEQFF.

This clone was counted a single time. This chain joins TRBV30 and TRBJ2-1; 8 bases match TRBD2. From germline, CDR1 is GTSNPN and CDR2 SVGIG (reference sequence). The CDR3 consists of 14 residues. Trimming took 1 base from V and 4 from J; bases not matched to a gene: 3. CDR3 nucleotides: TGTGCCTGGAGTGGACTAGCGCTATACAATGAGCAGTTCTTC. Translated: CAWSGLALYNEQFF.

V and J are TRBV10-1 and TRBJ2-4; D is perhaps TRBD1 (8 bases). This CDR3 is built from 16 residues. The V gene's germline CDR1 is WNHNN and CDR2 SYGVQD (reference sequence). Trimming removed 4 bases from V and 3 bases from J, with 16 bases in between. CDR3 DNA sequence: TGCGCCAGCAGTGTCGACAGGGGAGGGGGCAAAAACATTCAGTACTTC. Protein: CASSVDRGGGKNIQYF.

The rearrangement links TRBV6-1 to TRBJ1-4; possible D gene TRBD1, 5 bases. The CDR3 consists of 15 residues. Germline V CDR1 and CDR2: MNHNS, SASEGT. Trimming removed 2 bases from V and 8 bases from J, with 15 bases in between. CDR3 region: CASSEIGVSREKLFF. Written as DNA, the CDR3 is TGTGCCAGCAGTGAAATAGGGGTTAGTCGCGAAAAACTGTTTTTT.

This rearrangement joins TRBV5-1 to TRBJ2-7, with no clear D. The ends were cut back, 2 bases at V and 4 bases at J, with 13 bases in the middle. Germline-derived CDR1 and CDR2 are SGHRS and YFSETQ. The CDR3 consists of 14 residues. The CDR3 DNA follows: TGCGCCAGCAGCTTAAAGGAGTCCTTATACGAGCAGTACTTC. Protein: CASSLKESLYEQYF.

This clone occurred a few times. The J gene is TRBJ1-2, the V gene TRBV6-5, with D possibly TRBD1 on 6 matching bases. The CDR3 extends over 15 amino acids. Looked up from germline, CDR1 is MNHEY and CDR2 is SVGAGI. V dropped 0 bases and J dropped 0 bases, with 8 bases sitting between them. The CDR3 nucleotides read TGTGCCAGCAGTTACTCCGGACAGTCTAACTATGGCTACACCTTC. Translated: CASSYSGQSNYGYTF.

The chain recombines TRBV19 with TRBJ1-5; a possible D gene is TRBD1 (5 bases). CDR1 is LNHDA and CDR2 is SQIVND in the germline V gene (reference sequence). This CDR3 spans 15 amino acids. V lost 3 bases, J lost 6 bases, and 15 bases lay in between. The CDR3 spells CASSIMVGVGQPQHF. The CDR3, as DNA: TGTGCCAGTAGTATCATGGTAGGGGTCGGTCAGCCCCAGCATTTT.

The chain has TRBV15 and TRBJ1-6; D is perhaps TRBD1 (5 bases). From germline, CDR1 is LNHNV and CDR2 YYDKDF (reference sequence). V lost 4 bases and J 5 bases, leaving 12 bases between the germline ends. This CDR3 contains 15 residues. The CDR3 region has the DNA TGTGCCACCAGCATACGACAGAATAATAATTCACCCCTCCACTTT. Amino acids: CATSIRQNNNSPLHF. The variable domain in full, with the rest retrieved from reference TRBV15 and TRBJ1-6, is DAMVIQNPRYQVTQFGKPVTLSCSQTLNHNVMYWYQQKSSQAPKLLFHYYDKDFNNEADTPDNFQSRRPNTSFCFLDIRSPGLGDTAMYLCATSIRQNNNSPLHFGNGTRLTVT.

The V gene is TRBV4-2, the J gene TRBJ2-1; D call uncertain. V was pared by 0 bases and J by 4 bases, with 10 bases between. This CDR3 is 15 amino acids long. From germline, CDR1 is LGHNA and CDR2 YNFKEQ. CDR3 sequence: CASSQEAAHYNEQFF. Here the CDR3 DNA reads TGTGCCAGCAGCCAAGAGGCGGCACATTACAATGAGCAGTTCTTC.

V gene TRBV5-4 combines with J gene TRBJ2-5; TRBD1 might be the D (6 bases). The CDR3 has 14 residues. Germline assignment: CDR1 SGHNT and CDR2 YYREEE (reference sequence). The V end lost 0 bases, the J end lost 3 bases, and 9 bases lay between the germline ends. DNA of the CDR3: TGTGCCAGCAGCTTGGGATACAGGGAAGAGACCCAGTACTTC. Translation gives CASSLGYREETQYF.

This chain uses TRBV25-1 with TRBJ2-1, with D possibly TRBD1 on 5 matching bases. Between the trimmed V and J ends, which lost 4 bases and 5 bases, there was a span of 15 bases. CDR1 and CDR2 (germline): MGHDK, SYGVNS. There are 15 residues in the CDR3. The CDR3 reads CASSGATGADNEQFF. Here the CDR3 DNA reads TGTGCCAGCAGTGGAGCCACAGGAGCCGACAATGAGCAGTTCTTC.

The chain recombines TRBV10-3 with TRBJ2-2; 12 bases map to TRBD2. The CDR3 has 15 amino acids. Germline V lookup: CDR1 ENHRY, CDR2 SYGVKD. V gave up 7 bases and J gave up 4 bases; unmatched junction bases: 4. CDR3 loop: CAITPSGGATGELFF. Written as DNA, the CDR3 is TGTGCCATCACTCCTAGCGGGGGGGCCACCGGGGAGCTGTTTTTT.

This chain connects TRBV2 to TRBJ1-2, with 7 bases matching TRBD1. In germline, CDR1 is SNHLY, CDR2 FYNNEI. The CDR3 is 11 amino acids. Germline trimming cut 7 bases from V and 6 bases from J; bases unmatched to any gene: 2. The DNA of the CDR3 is TGTGCCAGCATGGGGACAGATGGCTACACCTTC. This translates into CASMGTDGYTF.

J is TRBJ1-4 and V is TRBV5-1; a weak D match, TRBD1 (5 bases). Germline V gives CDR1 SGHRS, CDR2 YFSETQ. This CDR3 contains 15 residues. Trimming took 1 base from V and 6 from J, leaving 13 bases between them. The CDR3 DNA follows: TGCGCCAGCAGCTTGTTAGGCGTAGGGGATGAAAAACTGTTTTTT. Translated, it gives CASSLLGVGDEKLFF.

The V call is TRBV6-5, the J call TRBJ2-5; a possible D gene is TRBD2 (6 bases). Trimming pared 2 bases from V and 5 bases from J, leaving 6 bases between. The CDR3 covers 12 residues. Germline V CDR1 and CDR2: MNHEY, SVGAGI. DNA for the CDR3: TGTGCCAGCAGTTACGGGAGGGAGACCCAGTACTTC. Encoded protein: CASSYGRETQYF.

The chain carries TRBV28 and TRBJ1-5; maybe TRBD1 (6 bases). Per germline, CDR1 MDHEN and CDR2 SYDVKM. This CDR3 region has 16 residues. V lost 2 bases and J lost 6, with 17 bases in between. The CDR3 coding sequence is TGTGCCAGCAGTTTACCAAGAATACAGGGATCTCAGCCCCAGCATTTT. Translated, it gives CASSLPRIQGSQPQHF.

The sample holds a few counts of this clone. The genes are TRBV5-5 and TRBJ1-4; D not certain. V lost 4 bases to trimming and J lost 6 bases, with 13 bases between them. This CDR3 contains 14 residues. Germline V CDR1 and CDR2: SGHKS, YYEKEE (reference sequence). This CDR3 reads CASSPTGGYEKLFF. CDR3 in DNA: TGTGCCAGCAGCCCGACGGGAGGGTATGAAAAACTGTTTTTT.

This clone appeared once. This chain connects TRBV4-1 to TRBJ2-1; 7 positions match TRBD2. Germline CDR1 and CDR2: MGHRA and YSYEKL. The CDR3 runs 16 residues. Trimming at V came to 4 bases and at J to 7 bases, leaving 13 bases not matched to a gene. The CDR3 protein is CASSPREARELNEQFF. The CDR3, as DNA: TGCGCCAGCAGCCCGAGGGAGGCGCGGGAGTTGAATGAGCAGTTCTTC.

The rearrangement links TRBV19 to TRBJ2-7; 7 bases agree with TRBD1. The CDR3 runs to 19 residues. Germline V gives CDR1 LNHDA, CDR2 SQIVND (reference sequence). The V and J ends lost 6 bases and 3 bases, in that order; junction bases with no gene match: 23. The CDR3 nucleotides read TGTGCCAGTAGGTATTCCGGTCCCAGGGGGTTAAAGTATGGCTACGAGCAGTACTTC. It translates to CASRYSGPRGLKYGYEQYF.

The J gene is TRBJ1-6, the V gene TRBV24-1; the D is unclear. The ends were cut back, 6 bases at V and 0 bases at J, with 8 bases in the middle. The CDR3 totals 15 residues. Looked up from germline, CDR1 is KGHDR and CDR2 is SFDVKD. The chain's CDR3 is CATSITSSYNSPLHF. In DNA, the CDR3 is TGTGCCACCAGTATCACGAGCTCCTATAATTCACCCCTCCACTTT.

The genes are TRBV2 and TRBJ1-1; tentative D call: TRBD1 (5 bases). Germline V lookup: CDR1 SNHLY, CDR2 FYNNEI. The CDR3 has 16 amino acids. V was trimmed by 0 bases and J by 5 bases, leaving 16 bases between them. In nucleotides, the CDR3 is TGTGCCAGCAGTGAAGCCCGCAGGGAAGTCGAGACTGAAGCTTTCTTT. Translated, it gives CASSEARREVETEAFF.

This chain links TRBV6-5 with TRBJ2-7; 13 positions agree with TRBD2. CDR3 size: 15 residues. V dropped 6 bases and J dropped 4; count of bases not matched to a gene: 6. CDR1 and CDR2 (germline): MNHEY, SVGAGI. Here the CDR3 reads CASSPTSGGLYEQYF. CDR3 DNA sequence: TGTGCCAGCAGCCCGACTAGCGGGGGGTTGTACGAGCAGTACTTC.

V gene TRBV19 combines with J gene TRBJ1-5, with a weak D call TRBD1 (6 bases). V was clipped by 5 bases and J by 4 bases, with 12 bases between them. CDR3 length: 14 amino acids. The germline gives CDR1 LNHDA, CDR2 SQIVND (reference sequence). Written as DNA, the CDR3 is TGTGCCAGTAGTTCCCGGACAGCTAATCAGCCCCAGCATTTT. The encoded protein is CASSSRTANQPQHF.